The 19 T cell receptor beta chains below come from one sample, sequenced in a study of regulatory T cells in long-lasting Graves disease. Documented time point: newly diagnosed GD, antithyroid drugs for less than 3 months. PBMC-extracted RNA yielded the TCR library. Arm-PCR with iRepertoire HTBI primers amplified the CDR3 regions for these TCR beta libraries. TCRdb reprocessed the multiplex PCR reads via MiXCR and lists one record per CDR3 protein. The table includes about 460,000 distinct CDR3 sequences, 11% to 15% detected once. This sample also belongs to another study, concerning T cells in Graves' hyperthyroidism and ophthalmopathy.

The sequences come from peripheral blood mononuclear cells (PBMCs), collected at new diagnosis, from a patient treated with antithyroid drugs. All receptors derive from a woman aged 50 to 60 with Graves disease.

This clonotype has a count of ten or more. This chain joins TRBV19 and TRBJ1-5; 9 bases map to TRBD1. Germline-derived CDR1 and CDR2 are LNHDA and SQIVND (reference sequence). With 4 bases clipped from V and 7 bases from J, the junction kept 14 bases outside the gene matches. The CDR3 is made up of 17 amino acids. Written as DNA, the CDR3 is TGTGCCAGTAGTACCCGTCCCCCGGGACAGGGAAACCAGCCCCAGCATTTT. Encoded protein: CASSTRPPGQGNQPQHF.

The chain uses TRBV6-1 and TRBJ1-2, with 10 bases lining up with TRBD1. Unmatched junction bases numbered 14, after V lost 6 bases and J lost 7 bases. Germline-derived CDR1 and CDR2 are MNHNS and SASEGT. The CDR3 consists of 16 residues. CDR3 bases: TGTGCCAGCAGGGCCGAAGGGACAGGGGCCTTTGGTGGCTACACCTTC. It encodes CASRAEGTGAFGGYTF.

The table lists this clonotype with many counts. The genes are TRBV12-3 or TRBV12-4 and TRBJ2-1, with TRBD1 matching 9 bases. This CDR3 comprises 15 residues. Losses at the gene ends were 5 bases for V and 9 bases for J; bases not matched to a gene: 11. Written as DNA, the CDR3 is TGTGCCAGCAGTCAGCCGGGACAGGGAGGTACTGAGCAGTTCTTC. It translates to CASSQPGQGGTEQFF.

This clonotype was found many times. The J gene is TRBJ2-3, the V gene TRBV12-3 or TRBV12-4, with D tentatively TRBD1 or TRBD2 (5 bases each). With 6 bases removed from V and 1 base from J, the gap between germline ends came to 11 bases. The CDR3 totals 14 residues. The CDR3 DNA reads TGTGCCAGCAGATCGGGACCGGGCACAGATACGCAGTATTTT. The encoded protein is CASRSGPGTDTQYF.

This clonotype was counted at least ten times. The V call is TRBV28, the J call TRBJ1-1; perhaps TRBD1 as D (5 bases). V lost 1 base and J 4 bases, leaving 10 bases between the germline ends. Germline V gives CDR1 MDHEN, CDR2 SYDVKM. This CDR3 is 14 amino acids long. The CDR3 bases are TGTGCCAGCAGTTTATCAGCAGGGTCCACTGAAGCTTTCTTT. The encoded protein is CASSLSAGSTEAFF.

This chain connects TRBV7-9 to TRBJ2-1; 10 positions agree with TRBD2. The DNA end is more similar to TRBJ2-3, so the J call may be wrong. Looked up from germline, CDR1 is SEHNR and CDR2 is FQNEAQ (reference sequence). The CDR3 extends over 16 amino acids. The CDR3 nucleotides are TGTGCCAGCAGCTGGTCGAGCGGGAGGGCCTTGGGTACGCAGTATTTT. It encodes CASSWSSGRALGTQYF.

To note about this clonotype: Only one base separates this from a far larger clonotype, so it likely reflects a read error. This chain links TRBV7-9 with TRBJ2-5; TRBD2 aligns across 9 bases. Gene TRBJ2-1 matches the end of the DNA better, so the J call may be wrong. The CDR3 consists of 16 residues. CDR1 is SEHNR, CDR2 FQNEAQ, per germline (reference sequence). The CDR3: CASSPIAGAPPGGQFF. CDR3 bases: TGTGCCAGCAGTCCTATAGCGGGAGCACCCCCGGGTGGGCAGTTCTTC.

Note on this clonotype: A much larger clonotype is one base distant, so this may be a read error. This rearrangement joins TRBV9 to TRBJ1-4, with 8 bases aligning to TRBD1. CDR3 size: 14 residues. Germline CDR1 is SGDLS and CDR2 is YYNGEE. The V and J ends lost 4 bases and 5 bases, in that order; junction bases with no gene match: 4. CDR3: CASSKWDRNEKLFF. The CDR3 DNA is TGTGCCAGCAGCAAATGGGACAGGAATGAAAAACTGTTTTTT.

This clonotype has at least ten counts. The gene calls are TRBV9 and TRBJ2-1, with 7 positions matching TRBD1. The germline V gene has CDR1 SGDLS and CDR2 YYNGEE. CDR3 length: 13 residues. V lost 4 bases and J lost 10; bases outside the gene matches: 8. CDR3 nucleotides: TGTGCCAGCAGCACCCCGACAGGGAACGAGCAGTTCTTC. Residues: CASSTPTGNEQFF. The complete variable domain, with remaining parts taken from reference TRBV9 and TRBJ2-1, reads DSGVTQTPKHLITATGQRVTLRCSPRSGDLSVYWYQQSLDQGLQFLIQYYNGEERAKGNILERFSAQQFPDLHSELNLSSLELGDSALYFCASSTPTGNEQFFGPGTRLTVL.

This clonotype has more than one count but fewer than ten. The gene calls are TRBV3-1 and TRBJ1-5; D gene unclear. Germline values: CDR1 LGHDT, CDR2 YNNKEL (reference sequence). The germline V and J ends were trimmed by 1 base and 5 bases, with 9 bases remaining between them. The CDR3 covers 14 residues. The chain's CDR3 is CASSQAGEDQPQHF. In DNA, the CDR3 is TGTGCCAGCAGCCAAGCAGGTGAAGATCAGCCCCAGCATTTT.

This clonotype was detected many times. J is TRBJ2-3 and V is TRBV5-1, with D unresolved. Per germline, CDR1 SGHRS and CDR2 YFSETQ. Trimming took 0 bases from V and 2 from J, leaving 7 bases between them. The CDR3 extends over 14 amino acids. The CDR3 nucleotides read TGCGCCAGCAGCTTGGAGGACCACACAGATACGCAGTATTTT. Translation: CASSLEDHTDTQYF.

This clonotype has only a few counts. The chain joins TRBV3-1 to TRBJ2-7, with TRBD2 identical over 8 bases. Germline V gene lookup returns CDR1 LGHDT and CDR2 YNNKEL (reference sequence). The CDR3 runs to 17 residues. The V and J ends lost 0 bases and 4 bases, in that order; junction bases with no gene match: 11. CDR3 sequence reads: CASSQDLVASGSYEQYF. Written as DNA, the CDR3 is TGTGCCAGCAGCCAAGATTTAGTAGCTAGCGGGTCGTACGAGCAGTACTTC.

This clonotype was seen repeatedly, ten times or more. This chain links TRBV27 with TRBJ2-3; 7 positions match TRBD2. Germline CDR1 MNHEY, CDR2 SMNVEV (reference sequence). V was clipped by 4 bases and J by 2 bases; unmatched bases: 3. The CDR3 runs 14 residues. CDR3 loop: CASSYAGDTDTQYF. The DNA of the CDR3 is TGTGCCAGCAGTTACGCGGGGGACACAGATACGCAGTATTTT.

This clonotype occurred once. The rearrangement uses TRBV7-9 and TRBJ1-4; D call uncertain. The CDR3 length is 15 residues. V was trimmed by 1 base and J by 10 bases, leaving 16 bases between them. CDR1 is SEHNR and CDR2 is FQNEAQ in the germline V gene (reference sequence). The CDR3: CASSLGVTRVGKLFF. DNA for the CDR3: TGTGCCAGCAGCTTAGGTGTGACGAGGGTCGGAAAACTGTTTTTT.

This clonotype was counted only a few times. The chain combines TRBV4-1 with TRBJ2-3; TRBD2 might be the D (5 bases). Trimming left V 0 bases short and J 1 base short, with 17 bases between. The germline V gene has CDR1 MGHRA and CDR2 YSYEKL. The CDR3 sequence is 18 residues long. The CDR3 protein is CASSQDSDLHLGTDTQYF. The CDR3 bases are TGCGCCAGCAGCCAAGATAGCGACCTCCACCTCGGCACAGATACGCAGTATTTT.

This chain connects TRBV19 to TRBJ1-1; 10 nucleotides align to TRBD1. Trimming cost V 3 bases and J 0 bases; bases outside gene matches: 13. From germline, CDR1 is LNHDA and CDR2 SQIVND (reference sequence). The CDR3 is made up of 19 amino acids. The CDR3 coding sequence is TGTGCCAGTAGTATGTCTACGCGACAGGGGGCCTTCATGAACACTGAAGCTTTCTTT. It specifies CASSMSTRQGAFMNTEAFF. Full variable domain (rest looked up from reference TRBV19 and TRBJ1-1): DGGITQSPKYLFRKEGQNVTLSCEQNLNHDAMYWYRQDPGQGLRLIYYSQIVNDFQKGDIAEGYSVSREKKESFPLTVTSAQKNPTAFYLCASSMSTRQGAFMNTEAFFGQGTRLTVV.

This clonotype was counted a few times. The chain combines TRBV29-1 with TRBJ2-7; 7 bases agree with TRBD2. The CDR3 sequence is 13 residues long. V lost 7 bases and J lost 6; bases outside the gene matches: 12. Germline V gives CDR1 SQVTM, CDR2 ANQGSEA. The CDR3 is CSGRREAGAEQYF. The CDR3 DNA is TGCAGCGGCCGCCGGGAGGCCGGTGCCGAGCAGTACTTC.

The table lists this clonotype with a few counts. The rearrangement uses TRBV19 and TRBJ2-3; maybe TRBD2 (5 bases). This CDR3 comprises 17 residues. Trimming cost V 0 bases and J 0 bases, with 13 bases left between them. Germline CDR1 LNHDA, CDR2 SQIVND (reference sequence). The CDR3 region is CASSIDGLAASTDTQYF. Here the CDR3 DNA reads TGTGCCAGTAGTATAGATGGTCTAGCTGCTAGCACAGATACGCAGTATTTT.

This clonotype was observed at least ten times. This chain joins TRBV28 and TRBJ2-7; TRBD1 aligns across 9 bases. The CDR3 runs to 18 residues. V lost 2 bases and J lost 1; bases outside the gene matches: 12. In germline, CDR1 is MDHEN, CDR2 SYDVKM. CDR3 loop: CASSLGGSGTGPSYEQYF. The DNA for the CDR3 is TGTGCCAGCAGTTTAGGCGGCTCCGGGACAGGGCCTTCCTACGAGCAGTACTTC.